In its sample, the clone carrying this T cell receptor (beta chain) was seen a few times. These data are taken from a study of blood T cell repertoires in COVID-19. Some clones are missing from TCRdb's copy, which holds only in-frame ones; the method was immunoSEQ multiplex PCR. The profile shows roughly 120,000 clones, approximately 87% of them singletons. This TCR came from a man aged 30-40 years with acute or convalescent COVID-19. The specimen sequenced was peripheral blood.

The CDR3 protein is CASSPRGGPDTQYF. Written as DNA, the CDR3 is TGTGCCAGCAGCCCGCGGGGGGGCCCCGATACGCAGTATTTT. The gene calls are TRBV5-4 and TRBJ2-3; 9 bases match TRBD2. Germline CDR1 reads SGHNT; CDR2 reads YYREEE (reference sequence). V trimming: 4 bases; J trimming: 6 bases; junction bases outside the gene matches: 6. The CDR3 has 14 residues.